The 3 T cell receptor beta chains in this list originate from one sample, sequenced in a study of T cell clonality in common variable immunodeficiency. Whole-study results and caveats: In common variable immunodeficiency, TCR beta chains reportedly carried fewer deletions and N-nucleotide insertions.

The table came from immunoSEQ multiplex PCR; TCRdb's copy has only in-frame clones and leaves some out. The sample was found to contain 20,000 or so clones, and every one recurs. Antigens of these TCRs are unknown. The material sequenced was peripheral blood mononuclear cells. The receptors originated from a human donor with common variable immunodeficiency.

Ten or more counts support this clone. The read ends 3 residues early relative to the CDR3; the germline J gene fills the gap. This sequence joins TRBV6-2 or TRBV6-3 and TRBJ2-6; no definite D call. Trimming cost V 7 bases and J 0 bases, with 13 bases left between them. The CDR3 has 16 residues. CDR1 MNHEY and CDR2 SVGEGT come from the germline V gene. The CDR3 sequence: CASTEGRPSGANVLTF. The DNA read from the CDR3 is TGTGCCAGCACCGAAGGTCGCCCCTCTGGGGCCAACGTC.

This clone was found many times. The CDR3 loop is CASSDPRQGKDGYTF. CDR3 bases read: TGTGCCAGCAGTGACCCCCGGCAGGGGAAGGATGGC. The chain recombines TRBV6-4 with TRBJ1-2; weak D call: TRBD1 (6 bases). The CDR3 goes on 3 residues after the read ends, and that part is filled in from the germline J gene. V lost 2 bases and J lost 6, with 16 bases in between. This CDR3 spans 15 amino acids. Germline V CDR1 and CDR2: MRHNA, SNTAGT.

As concerns this clone: The observed sequence ends 3 residues before the CDR3 terminus, with the missing tail filled in from the germline J gene. The chain combines TRBV20-1 with TRBJ2-5; 10 bases are a match to TRBD2. Germline CDR1 is DFQATT and CDR2 is SNEGSKA (reference sequence). The CDR3 is made up of 17 amino acids. With V trimmed by 3 bases and J by 3 bases, 13 bases remained unmatched. CDR3 amino acids: CSASGLADSLREETQYF. The sequenced part of the CDR3 DNA is TGCAGTGCTAGTGGACTAGCGGACTCACTTAGAGAAGAGACC.